This TCR beta chain was captured by sequencing in a study of shared T cell receptors in the human thymus. Germline CDR1 and CDR2: LNHDA and SQIVND (reference sequence). V was cut by 6 bases and J by 0 bases, with 4 bases left in between. The CDR3 loop spans 12 amino acids. Method: immunoSEQ multiplex PCR; TCRdb's copy keeps in-frame clones and lacks some. The sample contains a few hundred thousand clones, around 95% of which appear only once. The source material was thymocytes. This TCR was recovered from a human donor. The genes are TRBV19 and TRBJ2-3; D gene unclear. CDR3 nucleotide sequence: TGTGCCAGTAGCCTTAGCACAGATACGCAGTATTTT. Encoded protein: CASSLSTDTQYF.